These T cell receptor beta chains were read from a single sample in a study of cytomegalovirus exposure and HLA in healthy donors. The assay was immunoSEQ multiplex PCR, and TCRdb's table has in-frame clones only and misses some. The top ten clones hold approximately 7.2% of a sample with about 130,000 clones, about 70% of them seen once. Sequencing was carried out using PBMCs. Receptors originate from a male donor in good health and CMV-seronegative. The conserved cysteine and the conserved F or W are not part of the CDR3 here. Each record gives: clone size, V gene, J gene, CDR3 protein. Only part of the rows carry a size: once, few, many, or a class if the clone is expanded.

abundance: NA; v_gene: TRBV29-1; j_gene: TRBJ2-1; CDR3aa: SVEHGRGTSSYNEQF
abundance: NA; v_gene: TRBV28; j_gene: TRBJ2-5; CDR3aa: ASSLAGRIQETQY
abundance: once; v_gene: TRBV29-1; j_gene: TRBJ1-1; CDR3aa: SAGGTGGKNTEAF
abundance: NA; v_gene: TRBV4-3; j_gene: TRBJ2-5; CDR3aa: ASSGTAQETQY
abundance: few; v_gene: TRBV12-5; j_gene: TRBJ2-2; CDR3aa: ASGLDPAGWGGTGELF
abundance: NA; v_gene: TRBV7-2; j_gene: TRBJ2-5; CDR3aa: ASSSPGGRETQY
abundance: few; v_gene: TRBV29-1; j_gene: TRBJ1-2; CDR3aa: SVDVAGNNYGYT
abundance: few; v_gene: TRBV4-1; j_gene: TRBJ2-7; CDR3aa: ASSQDRGLYEQY
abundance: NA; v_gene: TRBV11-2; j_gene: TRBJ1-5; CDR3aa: ASSDPGTASQPQH
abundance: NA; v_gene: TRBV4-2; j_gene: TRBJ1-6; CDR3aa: ASRSLGGISPLH
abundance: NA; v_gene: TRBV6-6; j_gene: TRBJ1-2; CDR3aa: ASSTTGDYGYT
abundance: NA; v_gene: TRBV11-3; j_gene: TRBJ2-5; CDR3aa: ASSLMTGAQETQY
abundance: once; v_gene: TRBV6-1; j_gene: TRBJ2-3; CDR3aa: ASRYRVDTQY
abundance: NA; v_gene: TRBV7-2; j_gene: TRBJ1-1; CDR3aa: ASSSQTGSTEAF
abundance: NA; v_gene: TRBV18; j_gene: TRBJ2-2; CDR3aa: ASSPISILQGASNTGELF
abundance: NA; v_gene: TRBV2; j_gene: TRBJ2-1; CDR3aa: ASSEVRDRGRNEQF
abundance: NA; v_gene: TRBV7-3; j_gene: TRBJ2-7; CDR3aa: ASSPPRLANQYEQY
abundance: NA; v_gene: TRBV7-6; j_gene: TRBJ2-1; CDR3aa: ASSSMTGAYNEQF
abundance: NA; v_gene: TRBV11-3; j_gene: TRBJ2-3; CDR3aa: ASSPRGPGPDTQY
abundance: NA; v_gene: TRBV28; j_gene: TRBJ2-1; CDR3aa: ASRHGTSGSAYNEQF
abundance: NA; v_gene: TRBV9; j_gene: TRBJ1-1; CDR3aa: ASSVGEVTEAF
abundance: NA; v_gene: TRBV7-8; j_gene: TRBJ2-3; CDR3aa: ASSLVFGSGGADTQY
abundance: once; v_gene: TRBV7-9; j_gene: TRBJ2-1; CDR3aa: SSSLGASGKDEQF
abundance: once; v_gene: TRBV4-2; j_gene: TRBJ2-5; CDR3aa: ALAGLTSGRAGETQY
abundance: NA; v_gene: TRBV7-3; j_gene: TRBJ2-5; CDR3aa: ASSTGGGETQY
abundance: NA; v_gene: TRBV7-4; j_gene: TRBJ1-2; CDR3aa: ASRPVGRQGDYGYT
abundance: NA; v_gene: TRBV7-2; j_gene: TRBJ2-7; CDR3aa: ASSLGTSGLGQQY